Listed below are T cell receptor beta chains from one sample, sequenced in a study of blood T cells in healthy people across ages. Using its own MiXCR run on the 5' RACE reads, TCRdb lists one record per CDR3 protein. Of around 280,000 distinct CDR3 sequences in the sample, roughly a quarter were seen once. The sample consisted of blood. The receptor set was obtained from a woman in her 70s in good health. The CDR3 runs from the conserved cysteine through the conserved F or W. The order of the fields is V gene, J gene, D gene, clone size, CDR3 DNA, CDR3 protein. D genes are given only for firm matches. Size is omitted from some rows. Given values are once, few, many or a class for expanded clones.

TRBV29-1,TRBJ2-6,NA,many,TGCAGCGTTCTCCGGGTCAGCTCTGGGGCCAACGTCCTGACTTTC,CSVLRVSSGANVLTF
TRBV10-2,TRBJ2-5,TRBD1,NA,TGCGCCAGCAGTGCGGAAAGCCGGGACAGGACGTTCTTC,CASSAESRDRTFF
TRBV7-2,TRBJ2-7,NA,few,TGTGCCAGCAGCTTAGGGAATTTCGCGACCTACGAGCAGTACTTC,CASSLGNFATYEQYF
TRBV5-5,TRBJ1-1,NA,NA,TGTGCCAGCAGCTTACTAACACTGAACACTGAAGCTTTCTTT,CASSLLTLNTEAFF
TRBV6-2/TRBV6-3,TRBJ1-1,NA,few,TGTGCCAGCACCCCCGCGACGAACACTGAAGCTTTCTTT,CASTPATNTEAFF
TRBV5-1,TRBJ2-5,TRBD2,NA,TGCGCCAGCAGCTTGGTTGACGGGAGGGACTTGAAGACCCAGTACTTC,CASSLVDGRDLKTQYF
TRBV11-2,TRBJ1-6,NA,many,TGTGCCAGCAGCCCCAGCTCCTATAATTCACCCCTCCACTTT,CASSPSSYNSPLHF
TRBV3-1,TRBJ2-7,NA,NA,TGTGCCAGCAGCCCTTCCGAGAGAGGGAGCAGGGGCGAGCAGTACTTC,CASSPSERGSRGEQYF
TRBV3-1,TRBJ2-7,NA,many,TGTGCCAGCAGCCAACTCTCGTACGAGCAGTACTTC,CASSQLSYEQYF
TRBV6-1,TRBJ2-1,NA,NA,TGTGCCAGCAGTGAACAGGGCAGGTCCTACAATGAGCAGTTCTTC,CASSEQGRSYNEQFF
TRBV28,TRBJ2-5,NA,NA,TGTGCCAGCAGTCCATTAGGGCCGGGACAAGAGACCCAGTACTTC,CASSPLGPGQETQYF
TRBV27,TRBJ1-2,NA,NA,TGTGCCAGCAGTTTCTCAAGACGGGACATCTATGGCTACACCTTC,CASSFSRRDIYGYTF
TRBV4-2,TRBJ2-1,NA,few,TGTGCCAGCAGCCAAGATGGGCGGGGCGCCTACAATGAGCAGTTCTTC,CASSQDGRGAYNEQFF
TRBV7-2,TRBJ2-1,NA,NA,TGTGCCAGCAGTAACCAGGGCGTGGGTGAGCAGTTCTTC,CASSNQGVGEQFF
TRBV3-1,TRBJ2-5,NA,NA,TGTGCCAGCGACAGCCTTGGGGGAGGAGAGACCCAGTACTTC,CASDSLGGGETQYF
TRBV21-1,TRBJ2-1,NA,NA,TGTGCCAGCAGCAGAGGTACCTCTTCCTATGAGCAGTTCTTC,CASSRGTSSYEQFF
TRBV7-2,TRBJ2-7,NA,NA,TGTGCCAGCAGCCTCACAGGGCACGAGCAGTACTTC,CASSLTGHEQYF
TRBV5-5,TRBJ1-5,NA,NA,TGTGCCAGCAGCTCATCCTCGGACCTGCCCCAGCATTTT,CASSSSSDLPQHF
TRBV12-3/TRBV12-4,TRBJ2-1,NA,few,TGTGCCAGCAGTTTGGCGGACTTCTACAATGAGCAGTTCTTC,CASSLADFYNEQFF
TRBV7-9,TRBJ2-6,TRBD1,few,TGTGCCACTCGGGACAGGGATTCTGGGGCCAACGTCCTGACTTTC,CATRDRDSGANVLTF
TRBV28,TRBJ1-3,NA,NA,TGTGCCAGCAGTACCCCGGAGGGAGACAAAAGCACCATATATTTT,CASSTPEGDKSTIYF
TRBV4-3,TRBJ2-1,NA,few,TGCGCCAGCAGCCAAACAAACAATGAGCAGTTCTTC,CASSQTNNEQFF
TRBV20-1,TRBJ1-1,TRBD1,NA,TGCAGTGCTAGTGGCACAGGGGGGATCCACGAAGCTTTCTTT,CSASGTGGIHEAFF
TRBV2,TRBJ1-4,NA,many,TGTGCCAGCAGCCTGGAGGGACTCGGTGGTGAAAAACTGTTTTTT,CASSLEGLGGEKLFF
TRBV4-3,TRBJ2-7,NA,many,TGCGCCAGCAGCCGTGAGGCCGAGCCTTTCTACGAGCAGTACTTC,CASSREAEPFYEQYF
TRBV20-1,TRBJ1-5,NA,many,TGCAGTGCTATTGGGACGGGTTTGGGGCAGCCCCAGCATTTT,CSAIGTGLGQPQHF
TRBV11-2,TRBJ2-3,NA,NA,TGTGCCAGCAGCGGGCACCGAAGCACAGATACGCAGTATTTT,CASSGHRSTDTQYF
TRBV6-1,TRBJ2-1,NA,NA,TGTGCCAGCAAGGTTGGGGGGAGATCCACTTCCTACAATGAGCAGTTCTTC,CASKVGGRSTSYNEQFF
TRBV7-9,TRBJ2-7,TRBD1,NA,TGTGCCAGCAGCTCCCTCAAGGGGGCACTCCGGAACGAGCAGTACTTC,CASSSLKGALRNEQYF
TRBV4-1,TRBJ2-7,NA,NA,TGCGCCAGCAGCCAGACAGCCATGGGGTACTACGAGCAGTACTTC,CASSQTAMGYYEQYF
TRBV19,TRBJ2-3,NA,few,TGTGCCAGCGGCAACGCCGGGGGAGATACGCAGTATTTT,CASGNAGGDTQYF
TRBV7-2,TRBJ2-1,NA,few,TGTGCCAGCAGTTCTAGGACTCAGTACAATGAGCAGTTCTTC,CASSSRTQYNEQFF
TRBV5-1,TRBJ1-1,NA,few,TGCGCCAGCAGCTTGGATACGGGGGCTGGCACTGAAGCTTTCTTT,CASSLDTGAGTEAFF
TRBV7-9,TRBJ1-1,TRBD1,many,TGTGCCAGCAGCTGGACAGGGGGCTTCGGCATGAACACTGAAGCTTTCTTT,CASSWTGGFGMNTEAFF
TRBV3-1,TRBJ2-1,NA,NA,TGTGCCAGCAGCCAAGAGGCAGGGGACAATGAGCAGTTCTTC,CASSQEAGDNEQFF
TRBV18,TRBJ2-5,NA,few,TGTGCCAGCTCACCGGCCACAAGGGAGACCCAGTACTTC,CASSPATRETQYF
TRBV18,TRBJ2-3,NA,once,TGTGCCAGCTCACCAACAGAAAGCACAGATACGCAGTATTTT,CASSPTESTDTQYF